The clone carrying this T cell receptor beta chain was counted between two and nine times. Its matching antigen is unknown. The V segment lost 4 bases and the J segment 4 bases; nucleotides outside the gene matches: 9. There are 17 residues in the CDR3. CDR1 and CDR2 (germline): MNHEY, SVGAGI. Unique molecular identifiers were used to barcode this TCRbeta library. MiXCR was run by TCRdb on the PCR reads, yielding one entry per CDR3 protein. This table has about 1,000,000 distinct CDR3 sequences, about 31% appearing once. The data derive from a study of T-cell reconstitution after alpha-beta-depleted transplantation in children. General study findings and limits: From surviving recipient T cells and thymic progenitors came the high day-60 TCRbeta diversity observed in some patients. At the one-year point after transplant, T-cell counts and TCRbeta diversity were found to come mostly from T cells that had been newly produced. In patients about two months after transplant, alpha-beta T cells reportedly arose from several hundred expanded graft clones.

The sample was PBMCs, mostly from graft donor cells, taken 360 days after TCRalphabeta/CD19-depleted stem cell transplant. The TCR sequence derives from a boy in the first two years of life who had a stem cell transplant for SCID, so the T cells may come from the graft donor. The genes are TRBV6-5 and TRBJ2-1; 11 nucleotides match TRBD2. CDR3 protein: CASSSYPRLAGYNEQFF. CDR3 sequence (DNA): TGTGCCAGCAGTTCTTACCCTCGACTAGCGGGGTACAATGAGCAGTTCTTC.